The 30 T cell receptor beta chains listed next were all sequenced from one sample in a study of T-cell memory formation after mild COVID-19. A single record per CDR3 protein comes from TCRdb applying MiXCR to the 5' RACE reads. The sample contains hundreds of thousands of distinct CDR3 sequences, over 15% of which appear only once. Specimen: PBMCs or a T cell subset sorted from them (not recorded which). All receptors come from an adult woman who had mild COVID-19 (a few samples of this study predate the infection). Cell type and time point are not known.

The chain combines TRBV4-3 with TRBJ1-2; no reliable D call. This CDR3 spans 17 amino acids. V lost 0 bases, J lost 0 bases, and 14 bases lay in between. Germline assignment: CDR1 LGHNA and CDR2 YSLEER. CDR3 region: CASSQDRVEGSNYGYTF. The CDR3 DNA follows: TGCGCCAGCAGCCAAGATCGGGTAGAGGGCTCTAACTATGGCTACACCTTC.

The J gene is TRBJ2-2, the V gene TRBV7-8; 7 bases align to TRBD1. CDR3 length: 17 amino acids. Trimming at V came to 5 bases and at J to 5 bases, leaving 14 bases not matched to a gene. The germline V gene has CDR1 SGHVS and CDR2 FQNEAQ. The DNA for the CDR3 is TGTGCCAGCAGCCTAGGGGCAAGGACAGGTGGTACCGGGGAGCTGTTTTTT. As protein: CASSLGARTGGTGELFF.

This clonotype was counted only a few times. For the CDR3, the DNA is TGCGCCAGCAGCCCCACATGGGATACGCAGTATTTT. Protein sequence: CASSPTWDTQYF. The V gene is TRBV5-1, the J gene TRBJ2-3; no definite D call. Germline CDR1 reads SGHRS; CDR2 reads YFSETQ. This CDR3 region has 12 residues. The V end was cut by 4 bases, the J end by 6 bases, with 9 bases between.

This clonotype was recorded at least ten times. V is TRBV19 and J is TRBJ1-1; TRBD1 is a possible D gene (5 bases). Germline V gene data show CDR1 as LNHDA and CDR2 as SQIVND (reference sequence). The CDR3 spans 14 residues. V was trimmed by 2 bases and J by 1 base, leaving 8 bases between them. CDR3 sequence: CASSILQGNTEAFF. The CDR3 DNA sequence: TGTGCCAGTAGTATACTCCAGGGGAACACTGAAGCTTTCTTT.

The rearrangement joins TRBV7-2 to TRBJ1-5; TRBD1 aligns across 10 bases. The CDR3 length is 16 residues. V lost 0 bases, J lost 4 bases, and 3 bases stayed unmatched. The V gene's germline CDR1 is SGHTA and CDR2 FQGNSA. CDR3 coding DNA: TGTGCCAGCAGCTTAGCGGGACAGGGGACAAATCAGCCCCAGCATTTT. Translation gives CASSLAGQGTNQPQHF. Full variable domain (missing parts from reference TRBV7-2 and TRBJ1-5): GAGVSQSPSNKVTEKGKDVELRCDPISGHTALYWYRQSLGQGLEFLIYFQGNSAPDKSGLPSDRFSAERTGGSVSTLTIQRTQQEDSAVYLCASSLAGQGTNQPQHFGDGTRLSIL.

The table lists this clonotype with a few counts. The chain has TRBV20-1 and TRBJ2-7; no clear D. The CDR3 is 11 residues long. Germline CDR1 DFQATT, CDR2 SNEGSKA (reference sequence). The V end lost 5 bases, the J end lost 6 bases, and 11 bases lay between the germline ends. CDR3 sequence reads: CSAPWVGEQYF. The CDR3 DNA reads as TGCAGTGCTCCCTGGGTAGGCGAGCAGTACTTC.

The chain employs TRBV5-1 and TRBJ2-1; 16 bases agree with TRBD2. Trimming at V came to 3 bases and at J to 7 bases, leaving 4 bases not matched to a gene. The germline CDR1 and CDR2 sequences are SGHRS and YFSETQ. The CDR3 length is 16 residues. Here the CDR3 DNA reads TGCGCCAGCAGCTCGGGACTAGCGGGAGGGAGAAATGAGCAGTTCTTC. It specifies CASSSGLAGGRNEQFF.

This clonotype was counted between two and nine times. The rearrangement uses TRBV12-3 or TRBV12-4 and TRBJ1-6, with D unclear. The CDR3 runs to 14 residues. The ends were cut back, 4 bases at V and 5 bases at J, with 9 bases in the middle. The CDR3 reads CASSSYGDNSPLHF. Written as DNA, the CDR3 is TGTGCCAGCAGTTCCTACGGAGATAATTCACCCCTCCACTTT.

J is TRBJ2-1 and V is TRBV4-2; the D call may be TRBD1 or TRBD2 (5 bases each). CDR3 size: 17 residues. With 3 bases removed from V and 0 bases from J, the gap between germline ends came to 15 bases. The germline CDR1 and CDR2 sequences are LGHNA and YNFKEQ. In DNA, the CDR3 is TGTGCCAGCAGCCAGGCCCTGGGACCGAGCTCCTACAATGAGCAGTTCTTC. It codes for CASSQALGPSSYNEQFF.

This chain connects TRBV20-1 to TRBJ1-2; possibly TRBD1 for D (6 bases). Germline V gene sequence: CDR1 DFQATT, CDR2 SNEGSKA (reference sequence). V was clipped by 1 base and J by 4 bases, with 13 bases between them. The CDR3 sequence is 14 residues long. CDR3 nucleotides: TGCAGTGCTAGAGTTAACGACAGGTTCTATGGCTACACCTTC. This encodes CSARVNDRFYGYTF.

This clonotype was seen only a few times. V gene TRBV5-1 combines with J gene TRBJ1-4, with a tentative D call TRBD1 (5 bases). Trimming removed 1 base from V and 6 bases from J, with 10 bases in between. CDR1 is SGHRS and CDR2 is YFSETQ in the germline V gene. CDR3 length equals 14 residues. Here the CDR3 DNA reads TGCGCCAGCAGCTTGATGGGGGGGGATGAAAAACTGTTTTTT. The encoded protein is CASSLMGGDEKLFF.

This chain uses TRBV4-1 with TRBJ2-1; the D is unclear. Germline CDR1 and CDR2: MGHRA and YSYEKL. Trimming left V 6 bases short and J 8 bases short, with 17 bases between. This CDR3 spans 14 amino acids. CDR3 sequence: CASRESVRGHEQFF. In DNA form, the CDR3 reads TGCGCCAGCAGAGAGAGCGTGAGAGGACATGAGCAGTTCTTC.

This CDR3 reads CATSEPGTAPFDGYTF. CDR3 in DNA: TGTGCCACCAGTGAGCCCGGGACAGCCCCGTTTGATGGCTACACCTTC. The rearrangement joins TRBV24-1 to TRBJ1-2, with 7 positions matching TRBD1. Trimming removed 4 bases from V and 6 bases from J; junction bases left unmatched: 13. Germline CDR1 is KGHDR and CDR2 is SFDVKD. This CDR3 has 16 amino acids.

This clonotype was seen a handful of times. This chain joins TRBV6-5 and TRBJ2-4, with 11 bases matching TRBD2. Looked up from germline, CDR1 is MNHEY and CDR2 is SVGAGI. This CDR3 has 16 residues. The V segment lost 2 bases and the J segment 5 bases; nucleotides outside the gene matches: 5. The CDR3 reads CASSYASGRSQNIQYF. In DNA, the CDR3 is TGTGCCAGCAGTTACGCTAGCGGGAGGTCCCAAAACATTCAGTACTTC.

This clonotype was observed a few times. J is TRBJ2-1 and V is TRBV6-2 or TRBV6-3; TRBD1 agrees at 7 bases. The CDR3 extends over 14 amino acids. V was pared by 4 bases and J by 4 bases, with 4 bases of the junction left unmatched. Germline V gene sequence: CDR1 MNHEY, CDR2 SVGEGT. The CDR3 sequence: CASSLDRVYNEQFF. Written as DNA, the CDR3 is TGTGCCAGCAGTTTAGACAGGGTATACAATGAGCAGTTCTTC.

This clonotype was found a few times. The chain is built from TRBV7-2 and TRBJ2-7; 11 bases map to TRBD1. Germline CDR1 and CDR2: SGHTA and FQGNSA. V lost 4 bases to trimming and J lost 6 bases; unmatched junction nucleotides: 5. CDR3 length: 14 residues. The CDR3 region is CASSSDRGRREQYF. Here the CDR3 DNA reads TGTGCCAGCAGCTCGGACAGGGGGCGTCGCGAGCAGTACTTC.

In this sample, this clonotype turned up a few times. The chain carries TRBV29-1 and TRBJ2-7, with 7 bases fitting TRBD1. CDR1 and CDR2 from the germline V gene are SQVTM and ANQGSEA. J lost 0 bases, V lost 3 bases, and 8 bases had no gene match. This CDR3 contains 15 residues. The CDR3 region is CSVESPGQPSYEQYF. The CDR3 bases are TGCAGCGTTGAGTCACCGGGACAGCCCTCCTACGAGCAGTACTTC.

This clonotype was observed a handful of times. The chain has TRBV2 and TRBJ2-5; 7 positions match TRBD1. V lost 10 bases, J lost 4 bases, and 6 bases stayed unmatched. CDR1 SNHLY and CDR2 FYNNEI come from the germline V gene. The CDR3 is made up of 12 amino acids. CDR3 DNA: TGTGCCATACGACAGGGTTCAGAGACCCAGTACTTC. Protein product: CAIRQGSETQYF.

This sequence joins TRBV7-9 and TRBJ2-2, with D possibly matching TRBD1 (5 bases). Trimming pared 4 bases from V and 11 bases from J, leaving 11 bases between. Germline V gene lookup returns CDR1 SEHNR and CDR2 FQNEAQ (reference sequence). The CDR3 contains 12 residues. The CDR3 region has the DNA TGTGCCAGCAGCTCACAGGACCTTGAGCTGTTTTTT. This sequence encodes CASSSQDLELFF.

This clonotype was counted only a few times. V and J are TRBV6-5 and TRBJ1-5; 9 nucleotides line up with TRBD1. J was trimmed by 7 bases and V by 4 bases; bases with no gene match: 11. CDR3 length equals 16 residues. Germline CDR1 reads MNHEY; CDR2 reads SVGAGI. The CDR3 loop reads CASSSSDRGQGQPQHF. The CDR3 DNA is TGTGCCAGCAGTTCCTCGGACAGGGGACAAGGGCAGCCCCAGCATTTT.

This clonotype was recorded a few times. The V and J genes are TRBV7-8 and TRBJ2-5; tentative D call: TRBD2 (7 bases). CDR3 length equals 16 residues. Looked up from germline, CDR1 is SGHVS and CDR2 is FQNEAQ. The V end was cut by 3 bases, the J end by 5 bases, with 19 bases between. DNA of the CDR3: TGTGCCAGCAGCTTTAGATTAGGGGGGGCTTGGGAGACCCAGTACTTC. Encoded protein: CASSFRLGGAWETQYF.

The J gene is TRBJ2-1, the V gene TRBV12-3 or TRBV12-4; no definite D call. The CDR3 length is 14 residues. The V end was cut by 6 bases, the J end by 7 bases, with 16 bases between. The CDR3 spells CASSTPDRRNEQFF. CDR3 sequence (DNA): TGTGCCAGCAGCACACCGGACCGAAGAAATGAGCAGTTCTTC.

This chain connects TRBV4-2 to TRBJ1-4; a weak D match, TRBD1 (6 bases). V shed 0 bases and J shed 7 bases, with 9 bases lying between them. The CDR3 covers 14 residues. Germline CDR1 LGHNA, CDR2 YNFKEQ. Here the CDR3 DNA reads TGTGCCAGCAGCCAAGATTGGGGGGCTGAAAAACTGTTTTTT. It encodes CASSQDWGAEKLFF.

V is TRBV27 and J is TRBJ2-7; D is possibly TRBD1 (6 bases). Germline V gene sequence: CDR1 MNHEY, CDR2 SMNVEV (reference sequence). V was cut by 2 bases and J by 6 bases, with 14 bases left in between. This CDR3 contains 14 residues. The CDR3 reads CASSLQDSFGEQYF. CDR3 nucleotides: TGTGCCAGCAGTTTACAGGACAGTTTTGGCGAGCAGTACTTC.

V is TRBV2 and J is TRBJ1-1; 7 bases agree with TRBD1. The germline V gene encodes CDR1 SNHLY and CDR2 FYNNEI. Trimming removed 5 bases from V and 7 bases from J; junction bases left unmatched: 7. CDR3 size: 13 residues. The CDR3 here is CASSRQGRNEAFF. The CDR3 DNA follows: TGTGCCAGCAGTCGACAGGGCCGAAATGAAGCTTTCTTT.

This clonotype occurred a few times. This chain joins TRBV24-1 and TRBJ2-1; no definite D call. CDR1 and CDR2 (germline): KGHDR, SFDVKD. V lost 5 bases, J lost 9 bases, and 19 bases lay in between. There are 15 residues in the CDR3. CDR3 DNA: TGTGCCACCAGTGGTTACGAGAAAGGGTGGGGTGAGCAGTTCTTC. Residues: CATSGYEKGWGEQFF.

This clonotype was seen a handful of times. V is TRBV12-3 or TRBV12-4 and J is TRBJ2-2; TRBD1 might be the D (5 bases). The CDR3 runs 15 residues. The ends were cut back, 6 bases at V and 4 bases at J, with 15 bases in the middle. The DNA for the CDR3 is TGTGCCAGCAGCCTCGCTTGGACATTCACCGGGGAGCTGTTTTTT. Translating gives CASSLAWTFTGELFF.

This clonotype was picked up a small number of times. This chain uses TRBV5-1 with TRBJ2-7, with 8 bases that match TRBD1. The CDR3 length is 15 residues. Germline V lookup: CDR1 SGHRS, CDR2 YFSETQ. Trimming took 1 base from V and 2 from J; bases not matched to a gene: 5. CDR3 sequence (DNA): TGCGCCAGCAGCTTGTCCACAGGGGGTACCTACGAGCAGTACTTC. It is translated as CASSLSTGGTYEQYF. Looking up the rest from reference TRBV5-1 and TRBJ2-7 gives the full variable domain: KAGVTQTPRYLIKTRGQQVTLSCSPISGHRSVSWYQQTPGQGLQFLFEYFSETQRNKGNFPGRFSGRQFSNSRSEMNVSTLELGDSALYLCASSLSTGGTYEQYFGPGTRLTVT.

V is TRBV9 and J is TRBJ1-2, with 7 bases fitting TRBD1. The V segment lost 0 bases and the J segment 3 bases; nucleotides outside the gene matches: 5. Germline CDR1 is SGDLS and CDR2 is YYNGEE. The length of the CDR3 is 15 residues. Here the CDR3 reads CASSVVGQGDYGYTF. In nucleotides, the CDR3 is TGTGCCAGCAGCGTAGTAGGGCAGGGGGACTATGGCTACACCTTC.

This sequence joins TRBV5-1 and TRBJ2-3; D is undetermined. V lost 5 bases and J lost 0, with 10 bases in between. Germline assignment: CDR1 SGHRS and CDR2 YFSETQ. The CDR3 is 14 amino acids. The CDR3 sequence is CASRVRTSTDTQYF. The CDR3, as DNA: TGCGCCAGCAGAGTAAGGACCAGCACAGATACGCAGTATTTT.